This T cell receptor (beta chain) was observed in a study of cytomegalovirus exposure and HLA in healthy donors. Study-wide results and limits: Researchers left out some V segments, among them TRBV6-2 and TRBV6-3, as indistinguishable. Sequencing likely generated an artifact that appeared as a cluster of highly shared sequence variants.

At sampling all donors were nominally healthy, likely with unrecorded immune exposures. The V gene lost 8 bases and the J gene lost 6 bases, with 16 bases spanning the gap. Germline loops: CDR1 GTSNPN, CDR2 SVGIG (reference sequence). CDR3 size: 12 residues. PCR involved 60 Vbeta and 13 Jbeta primers. Sequencing was performed with immunoSEQ multiplex PCR; in TCRdb, only in-frame clones are kept and a portion is missing. In the table there are some 65,000 clones, about 72% of which are singletons. This clone is a singleton in its sample. Its cognate antigen is unknown. The specimen was PBMCs. This receptor was identified in a girl between 10 and 17 years old in good health and CMV-seropositive. The rearrangement joins TRBV30 to TRBJ1-2; D not certain. CDR3 sequence (DNA): TGTGCCGACTCCCGGGGAGGGAATGGCTACACCTTC. This gives the protein CADSRGGNGYTF.